This TCR beta chain was identified during a study of response to subunit inactivated influenza vaccine. CDR3 size: 18 residues. From germline, CDR1 is MNHEY and CDR2 SVGAGI. V lost 0 bases, J lost 2 bases, and 19 bases lay in between. TCRdb itself ran the RT-PCR reads through MiXCR, one entry per CDR3 protein. The data hold about 570,000 distinct CDR3 sequences, with roughly 12% observed a single time. This clonotype was seen a handful of times. The same data also contributed to another study, on T cells expressing NK-cell markers. In that study: Making the TCR beta cDNA relied on 5'RACE template switching with UMIs. The eight sequenced donors comprised seven who were HCMV-seropositive and one who was seronegative. Among the experiments, several used an anti-gamma-delta TCR antibody to restrict sorting to alpha-beta TCR T cells. Of the CD8+ T cells in five or six donors, roughly 1.0-7.0% belonged to dominant NKG2C+ clonotypes. Whether the expanded NKG2C+ T cell clones recognized HCMV remained unclear.

The sequences come from PBMCs from blood, collected on the day of vaccination. This clonotype was sampled from a man in his fifties who received an inactivated influenza vaccine. The chain joins TRBV6-5 to TRBJ2-5; D not resolved. The CDR3 sequence is CASSYSNLETTTQETQYF. For the CDR3, the DNA is TGTGCCAGCAGTTACTCGAACTTGGAGACAACGACGCAAGAGACCCAGTACTTC.